These 32 T cell receptor beta chains originate from one sample sequenced in a study of blood T cell repertoires in COVID-19. This table comes from immunoSEQ multiplex PCR, and its TCRdb copy is limited to in-frame clones, with some not included. The sample records about 140,000 clones, around nine tenths being singletons. The sample was peripheral blood. The receptors here all came from a human donor in a cohort sampled during active COVID-19.

The chain combines TRBV4-1 with TRBJ1-3; D might be TRBD1 (5 bases). V was shortened by 1 base and J by 0 bases, with 10 bases between the two germline ends. This CDR3 is 16 amino acids long. Germline CDR1 MGHRA, CDR2 YSYEKL. The CDR3 sequence: CASSQAQGSSGNTIYF. CDR3 in DNA: TGCGCCAGCAGCCAAGCTCAGGGTTCCTCTGGAAACACCATATATTTT.

The chain couples TRBV3-1 (or the pseudogene TRBV3-2) to TRBJ2-7; 8 nucleotides align to TRBD2. Germline V gene lookup returns CDR1 LGHDT and CDR2 YNNKEL (reference sequence). The ends lost 1 base at V and 2 bases at J; junction bases unmatched: 7. This CDR3 spans 16 amino acids. The CDR3 spells CASSQGVAGRTYEQYF. In nucleotides, the CDR3 is TGTGCCAGCAGCCAAGGGGTAGCGGGAAGAACCTACGAGCAGTACTTC.

The chain uses TRBV11-3 and TRBJ1-6; 7 bases are a match to TRBD1. This CDR3 spans 20 amino acids. The V and J ends lost 1 base and 5 bases, in that order; junction bases with no gene match: 17. From germline, CDR1 is SGHNT and CDR2 YENEEA. The CDR3 loop reads CASSLASLLSGGLDNSPLHF. CDR3 in DNA: TGTGCCAGCAGCTTAGCATCACTCCTTTCAGGGGGGCTGGATAATTCACCCCTCCACTTT.

The V call is TRBV28, the J call TRBJ2-5; a possible D gene is TRBD2 (5 bases). Per the germline V gene, CDR1 is MDHEN and CDR2 is SYDVKM. The CDR3 sequence is 15 residues long. With 6 bases removed from V and 2 bases from J, the gap between germline ends came to 16 bases. CDR3 protein: CASRPYPRTQETQYF. The CDR3, as DNA: TGTGCCAGCAGACCGTACCCCAGGACTCAAGAGACCCAGTACTTC. The full variable domain, its missing parts supplied by reference TRBV28 and TRBJ2-5, is DVKVTQSSRYLVKRTGEKVFLECVQDMDHENMFWYRQDPGLGLRLIYFSYDVKMKEKGDIPEGYSVSREKKERFSLILESASTNQTSMYLCASRPYPRTQETQYFGPGTRLLVL.

V and J are TRBV5-6 and TRBJ1-4; D call uncertain. Germline V gene lookup returns CDR1 SGHDT and CDR2 YYEEEE. Trimming took off 1 base at V and 0 bases at J, with 10 bases between the two ends. The length of the CDR3 is 16 residues. CDR3 nucleotides: TGTGCCAGCAGCTTGACGCGGGAGTCAACTAATGAAAAACTGTTTTTT. The encoded protein is CASSLTRESTNEKLFF.

The V call is TRBV2, the J call TRBJ1-6, with a possible D match to TRBD1 (6 bases). The germline V gene encodes CDR1 SNHLY and CDR2 FYNNEI. The CDR3 is 14 residues long. V was cut by 5 bases and J by 6 bases, with 11 bases left in between. The CDR3 nucleotides read TGTGCCAGCAGTCGGCAGGGGTTTAATTCACCCCTCCACTTT. Its translation is CASSRQGFNSPLHF.

J is TRBJ1-6 and V is TRBV6-5; the D gene is possibly TRBD1 (6 bases). This CDR3 contains 15 residues. V shed 6 bases and J shed 7 bases, with 16 bases lying between them. Germline V gives CDR1 MNHEY, CDR2 SVGAGI. CDR3 nucleotide sequence: TGTGCCAGCAGGCCCGCGGGAGGGGGAAATTCACCCCTCCACTTT. The encoded protein is CASRPAGGGNSPLHF.

J is TRBJ2-1 and V is TRBV30; D remains unclear. The V gene's germline CDR1 is GTSNPN and CDR2 SVGIG (reference sequence). CDR3 length: 14 amino acids. V lost 0 bases to trimming and J lost 4 bases, with 10 bases between them. In nucleotides, the CDR3 is TGTGCCTGGAGTGTACAATGGCTTTACAATGAGCAGTTCTTC. Translated: CAWSVQWLYNEQFF.

This sequence joins TRBV4-1 and TRBJ1-1; 11 bases map to TRBD1. In germline, CDR1 is MGHRA, CDR2 YSYEKL. V dropped 1 base and J dropped 5; count of bases not matched to a gene: 3. This CDR3 is 15 amino acids long. The CDR3 nucleotides are TGCGCCAGCAGCCAAGTGGGACAGGGGGAAACTGAAGCTTTCTTT. This gives the protein CASSQVGQGETEAFF.

This sequence joins TRBV7-9 and TRBJ2-5, with D possibly being TRBD2 (5 bases). Trimming removed 5 bases at V and 3 bases at J, with 13 bases between. CDR1 and CDR2 (germline): SEHNR, FQNEAQ (reference sequence). The CDR3 spans 14 residues. DNA of the CDR3: TGTGCCAGCAGCGTCCACGGGGTTAAAGAGACCCAGTACTTC. Its translation: CASSVHGVKETQYF.

This chain uses TRBV19 with TRBJ2-1, with 14 bases identical to TRBD2. Per the germline V gene, CDR1 is LNHDA and CDR2 is SQIVND (reference sequence). The CDR3 consists of 15 residues. J was trimmed by 12 bases and V by 5 bases; bases with no gene match: 9. The CDR3 nucleotides are TGTGCCAGTAGTTCCAAGACTAGCGGGGGGGCGGCGCAGTTCTTC. This encodes CASSSKTSGGAAQFF.

V and J are TRBV19 and TRBJ1-5, with a weak D call TRBD1 (5 bases). The germline V and J ends were trimmed by 1 base and 7 bases, with 8 bases remaining between them. This CDR3 contains 13 residues. Germline-derived CDR1 and CDR2 are LNHDA and SQIVND (reference sequence). Written as DNA, the CDR3 is TGTGCCAGTAGTATAGGGGGCTGGCAGCCCCAGCATTTT. It translates to CASSIGGWQPQHF.

V is TRBV5-1 and J is TRBJ2-1; D is unresolved. The V and J ends lost 2 bases and 5 bases respectively, with 5 bases between them. The length of the CDR3 is 12 residues. Germline lookup yields CDR1 SGHRS and CDR2 YFSETQ. The CDR3 DNA reads as TGCGCCAGCAGCTTTGTAGACAATGAGCAGTTCTTC. Residues: CASSFVDNEQFF.

This clone was found once. J is TRBJ1-1 and V is TRBV27; D is undetermined. Deletions cut 3 bases from V and 7 bases from J, with 12 bases between. The CDR3 loop spans 13 amino acids. Per germline, CDR1 MNHEY and CDR2 SMNVEV (reference sequence). CDR3 residues: CASSFQYRGEAFF. Here the CDR3 DNA reads TGTGCCAGCAGTTTTCAGTATCGGGGTGAAGCTTTCTTT.

J is TRBJ2-1 and V is TRBV2, with 8 bases lining up with TRBD1. The V gene's germline CDR1 is SNHLY and CDR2 FYNNEI. The CDR3 loop spans 17 amino acids. V gave up 7 bases and J gave up 7 bases; unmatched junction bases: 18. CDR3 bases: TGTGCCAGCAACCTCCTACCGGCAGGGGGCTTTGAAAATGAGCAGTTCTTC. It encodes CASNLLPAGGFENEQFF.

V and J are TRBV2 and TRBJ1-5; the match to TRBD1 covers 10 bases. This CDR3 comprises 15 residues. Germline CDR1 SNHLY, CDR2 FYNNEI. Unmatched junction bases numbered 7, after V lost 4 bases and J lost 7 bases. As DNA, the CDR3 is TGTGCCAGCAGTGGCGACAGGGGGCGCCGGCAGCCCCAGCATTTT. Amino acid sequence: CASSGDRGRRQPQHF.

The rearrangement joins TRBV2 to TRBJ2-1, with TRBD2 matching 14 bases. Trimming took 8 bases from V and 4 from J; bases not matched to a gene: 1. Germline V lookup: CDR1 SNHLY, CDR2 FYNNEI. The CDR3 runs to 14 residues. Here the CDR3 DNA reads TGTGCCAGCTGGACTAGCGGGGGGTACAATGAGCAGTTCTTC. Protein sequence: CASWTSGGYNEQFF.

CDR3 sequence: CASSETPTRETSRETQYF. DNA for the CDR3: TGTGCCAGCAGCGAAACCCCTACACGGGAAACGTCTCGAGAGACCCAGTACTTC. The chain recombines TRBV7-6 with TRBJ2-5; TRBD2 is a possible D gene (5 bases). Germline-derived CDR1 and CDR2 are SGHVS and FNYEAQ. The CDR3 sequence is 18 residues long. V was pared by 5 bases and J by 4 bases, with 26 bases between.

The rearrangement joins TRBV5-1 to TRBJ1-1, with TRBD1 matching over 10 bases. The V and J ends lost 3 bases and 4 bases, in that order; junction bases with no gene match: 6. Germline V lookup: CDR1 SGHRS, CDR2 YFSETQ. The CDR3 contains 15 residues. This chain's CDR3 is CASSSSGTGATEAFF. In nucleotides, the CDR3 is TGCGCCAGCAGCTCCTCCGGGACAGGGGCCACTGAAGCTTTCTTT.

The chain employs TRBV28 and TRBJ1-6; 10 nucleotides line up with TRBD1. J gave up 10 bases and V 3 bases, and 12 bases lay outside the gene matches. This CDR3 spans 17 amino acids. Germline V gene lookup returns CDR1 MDHEN and CDR2 SYDVKM. CDR3: CASSFVFTGQGGSPLHF. The DNA of the CDR3 is TGTGCCAGCAGTTTTGTTTTCACCGGACAGGGGGGATCACCCCTCCACTTT.

The chain recombines TRBV28 with TRBJ1-1; 7 bases map to TRBD1. The CDR3 contains 13 residues. V lost 5 bases and J lost 8; bases outside the gene matches: 8. The germline CDR1 and CDR2 sequences are MDHEN and SYDVKM. CDR3 DNA: TGTGCCAGCAGTCATCGAGGGACAGTCGAAGCTTTCTTT. Protein sequence: CASSHRGTVEAFF.

The chain combines TRBV5-6 with TRBJ2-1; TRBD1 aligns across 9 bases. The V segment lost 3 bases and the J segment 5 bases; nucleotides outside the gene matches: 0. The CDR3 sequence is 13 residues long. In germline, CDR1 is SGHDT, CDR2 YYEEEE. CDR3 protein: CASSWDRDNEQFF. For the CDR3, the DNA is TGTGCCAGCAGCTGGGACAGGGACAATGAGCAGTTCTTC.

This sequence joins TRBV3-1 (or the pseudogene TRBV3-2) and TRBJ2-5, with 11 nucleotides matching TRBD2. The CDR3 runs to 16 residues. J lost 0 bases, V lost 4 bases, and 4 bases had no gene match. The germline V gene has CDR1 LGHDT and CDR2 YNNKEL (reference sequence). CDR3 residues: CASSPGLAENQETQYF. In nucleotides, the CDR3 is TGTGCCAGCAGCCCGGGACTAGCGGAAAACCAAGAGACCCAGTACTTC.

The chain employs TRBV27 and TRBJ2-2; no firm D call. Between the trimmed V and J ends, which lost 3 bases and 8 bases, there was a span of 4 bases. Germline V gives CDR1 MNHEY, CDR2 SMNVEV (reference sequence). This CDR3 is built from 11 residues. CDR3 bases: TGTGCCAGCAGTTTTACAGGGGAGCTGTTTTTT. This codes for CASSFTGELFF.

The chain carries TRBV5-1 and TRBJ2-7, with a weak D call TRBD1 (6 bases). With 0 bases removed from V and 2 bases from J, the gap between germline ends came to 9 bases. The CDR3 totals 14 residues. Germline V gene lookup returns CDR1 SGHRS and CDR2 YFSETQ. This CDR3 is CASSLGQETYEQYF. DNA for the CDR3: TGCGCCAGCAGCTTGGGACAGGAGACCTACGAGCAGTACTTC.

The chain joins TRBV15 to TRBJ2-3; D is perhaps TRBD1 (5 bases). The CDR3 extends over 15 amino acids. Germline loops: CDR1 LNHNV, CDR2 YYDKDF (reference sequence). Trimming pared 4 bases from V and 1 base from J, leaving 12 bases between. The CDR3 sequence is CATSKGVGGTDTQYF. The CDR3 DNA sequence: TGTGCCACCAGCAAAGGGGTAGGGGGCACAGATACGCAGTATTTT.

In this sample, this clone turned up a few times. This chain joins TRBV6-5 and TRBJ2-7; perhaps TRBD1 as D (6 bases). CDR1 MNHEY and CDR2 SVGAGI come from the germline V gene. Trimming cost V 7 bases and J 2 bases, with 12 bases left between them. The length of the CDR3 is 13 residues. The CDR3 coding sequence is TGTGCCAGCAAAAAGGACAGTACCTACGAGCAGTACTTC. Translated, it gives CASKKDSTYEQYF.

The chain links TRBV5-1 to TRBJ2-7; possibly TRBD2 for D (5 bases). The V gene lost 5 bases and the J gene lost 6 bases, with 18 bases spanning the gap. The CDR3 sequence is 14 residues long. The germline CDR1 and CDR2 sequences are SGHRS and YFSETQ. Here the CDR3 DNA reads TGCGCCAGCAGGCGGGCCGGCCGGGAAAGCGAGCAGTACTTC. It translates to CASRRAGRESEQYF.

The chain recombines TRBV7-9 with TRBJ1-4, with 7 bases that match TRBD1. The V gene end was trimmed by 0 bases and the J gene end by 7 bases; junction bases not matched to a gene: 5. Looked up from germline, CDR1 is SEHNR and CDR2 is FQNEAQ (reference sequence). The CDR3 spans 15 residues. CDR3 bases: TGTGCCAGCAGCTTAGCAGGGGGCTCGGGTGAAAAACTGTTTTTT. This translates into CASSLAGGSGEKLFF. Supplemented by reference TRBV7-9 and TRBJ1-4, the full variable domain reads DTGVSQNPRHKITKRGQNVTFRCDPISEHNRLYWYRQTLGQGPEFLTYFQNEAQLEKSRLLSDRFSAERPKGSFSTLEIQRTEQGDSAMYLCASSLAGGSGEKLFFGSGTQLSVL.

This chain links TRBV13 with TRBJ2-3; no definite D call. The germline V gene encodes CDR1 PRHDT and CDR2 FYEKMQ (reference sequence). Trimming took off 5 bases at V and 5 bases at J, with 8 bases between the two ends. There are 12 residues in the CDR3. CDR3 nucleotides: TGTGCCAGCAGCCCCCGGAGAGATACGCAGTATTTT. Its protein product is CASSPRRDTQYF.

The rearrangement joins TRBV21-1 to TRBJ2-3; the D segment call TRBD1 is taken from the table without a DNA check. TRBV21-1 is listed as a pseudogene. This CDR3 spans 16 amino acids. The CDR3 nucleotides are TGTGCCAGCAGCAAAGGCGCCAGGGGGCTCACAGATACGCAGTATTTT. Its protein product is CASSKGARGLTDTQYF.

V is TRBV5-1 and J is TRBJ2-2; possible D gene TRBD2, 6 bases. The CDR3 consists of 15 residues. The germline CDR1 and CDR2 sequences are SGHRS and YFSETQ. Trimming removed 0 bases from V and 5 bases from J, with 11 bases in between. The CDR3 is CASSLAGVGTGELFF. DNA of the CDR3: TGCGCCAGCAGCTTGGCGGGAGTAGGGACCGGGGAGCTGTTTTTT. Full variable domain (outside the CDR3, taken from reference TRBV5-1 and TRBJ2-2): KAGVTQTPRYLIKTRGQQVTLSCSPISGHRSVSWYQQTPGQGLQFLFEYFSETQRNKGNFPGRFSGRQFSNSRSEMNVSTLELGDSALYLCASSLAGVGTGELFFGEGSRLTVL.